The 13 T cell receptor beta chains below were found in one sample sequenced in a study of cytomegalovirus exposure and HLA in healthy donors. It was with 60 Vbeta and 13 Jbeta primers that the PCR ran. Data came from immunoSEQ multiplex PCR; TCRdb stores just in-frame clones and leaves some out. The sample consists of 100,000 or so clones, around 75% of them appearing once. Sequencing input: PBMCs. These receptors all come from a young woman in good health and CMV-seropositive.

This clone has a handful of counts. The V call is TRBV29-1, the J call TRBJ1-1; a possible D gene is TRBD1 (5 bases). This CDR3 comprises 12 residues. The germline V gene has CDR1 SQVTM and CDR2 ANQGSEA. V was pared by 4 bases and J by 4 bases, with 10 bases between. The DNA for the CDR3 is TGCAGCGTTGGACAGTGGCCCACTGAAGCTTTCTTT. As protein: CSVGQWPTEAFF.

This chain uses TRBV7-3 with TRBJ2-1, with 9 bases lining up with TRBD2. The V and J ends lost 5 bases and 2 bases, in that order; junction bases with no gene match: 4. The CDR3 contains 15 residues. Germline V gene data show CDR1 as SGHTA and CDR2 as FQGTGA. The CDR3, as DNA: TGTGCCAGCAGCCCCTGGACTAGCGCCTACAATGAGCAGTTCTTC. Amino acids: CASSPWTSAYNEQFF.

CDR3 amino acids: CASSLLASGLGEQYF. CDR3 DNA: TGTGCCAGCAGCTTGTTGGCTAGCGGTTTGGGGGAGCAGTACTTC. The rearrangement uses TRBV5-4 and TRBJ2-7; TRBD2 matches 7 bases. V shed 1 base and J 7 bases; nucleotides not matched to a gene: 11. The CDR3 consists of 15 residues. Germline V gene data show CDR1 as SGHNT and CDR2 as YYREEE (reference sequence).

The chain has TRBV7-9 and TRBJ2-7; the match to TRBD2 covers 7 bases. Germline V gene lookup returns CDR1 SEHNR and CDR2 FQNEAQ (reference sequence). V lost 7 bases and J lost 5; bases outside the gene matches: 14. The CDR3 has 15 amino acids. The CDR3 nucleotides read TGTGCCAGCACCTCGTCTTTGCGGGAGTTCCACGAGCAGTACTTC. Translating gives CASTSSLREFHEQYF.

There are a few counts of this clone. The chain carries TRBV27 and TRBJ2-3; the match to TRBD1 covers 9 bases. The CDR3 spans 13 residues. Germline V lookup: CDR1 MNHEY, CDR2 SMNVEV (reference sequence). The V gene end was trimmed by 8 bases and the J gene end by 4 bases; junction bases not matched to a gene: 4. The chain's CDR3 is CASRGQGADTQYF. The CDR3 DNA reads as TGTGCCAGCCGGGGACAGGGTGCAGATACGCAGTATTTT.

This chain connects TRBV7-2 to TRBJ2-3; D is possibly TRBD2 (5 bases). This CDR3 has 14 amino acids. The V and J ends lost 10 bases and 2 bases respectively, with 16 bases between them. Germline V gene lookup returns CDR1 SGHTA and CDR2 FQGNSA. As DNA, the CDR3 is TGTGCCACCTCCCGGAGGCCTTCCACAGATACGCAGTATTTT. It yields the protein CATSRRPSTDTQYF.

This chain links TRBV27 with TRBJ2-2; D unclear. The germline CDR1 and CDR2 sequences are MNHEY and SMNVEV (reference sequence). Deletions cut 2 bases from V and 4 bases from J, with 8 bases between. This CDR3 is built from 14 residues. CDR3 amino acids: CASSLDWVTGELFF. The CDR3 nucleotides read TGTGCCAGCAGTTTAGACTGGGTCACCGGGGAGCTGTTTTTT.

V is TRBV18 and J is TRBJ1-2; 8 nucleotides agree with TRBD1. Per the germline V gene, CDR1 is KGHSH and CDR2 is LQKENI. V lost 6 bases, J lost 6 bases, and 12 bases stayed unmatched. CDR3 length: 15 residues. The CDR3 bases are TGTGCCAGCTCCCTACCGGACAGGGCTATGAATGGCTACACCTTC. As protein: CASSLPDRAMNGYTF.

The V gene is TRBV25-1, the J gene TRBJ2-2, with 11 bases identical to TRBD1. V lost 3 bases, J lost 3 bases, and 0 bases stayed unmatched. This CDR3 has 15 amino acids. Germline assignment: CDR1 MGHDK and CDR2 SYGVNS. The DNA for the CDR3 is TGTGCCAGCAGTGAGGGACAGGGGGACACCGGGGAGCTGTTTTTT. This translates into CASSEGQGDTGELFF.

The DNA of the CDR3 is TGTGCCAGCAGCGCGGGACAGGGATTCACCGGGGAGCTGTTTTTT. Its translation is CASSAGQGFTGELFF. J is TRBJ2-2 and V is TRBV6-4; 9 nucleotides align to TRBD1. Germline assignment: CDR1 MRHNA and CDR2 SNTAGT. V lost 6 bases and J lost 4; bases outside the gene matches: 6. The length of the CDR3 is 15 residues.

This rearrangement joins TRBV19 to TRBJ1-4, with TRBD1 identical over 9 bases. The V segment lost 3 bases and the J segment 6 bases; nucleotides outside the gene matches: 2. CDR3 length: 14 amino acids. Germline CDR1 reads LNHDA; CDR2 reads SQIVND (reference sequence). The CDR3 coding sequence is TGTGCCAGTAGTATGGGACAGGGCTATGAAAAACTGTTTTTT. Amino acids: CASSMGQGYEKLFF.

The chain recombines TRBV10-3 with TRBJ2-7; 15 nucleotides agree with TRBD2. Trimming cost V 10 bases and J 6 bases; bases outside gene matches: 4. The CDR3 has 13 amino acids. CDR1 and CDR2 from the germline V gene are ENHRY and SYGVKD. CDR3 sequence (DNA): TGTGCCACCGGACTAGCGGGAGGGCTCGAGCAGTACTTC. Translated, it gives CATGLAGGLEQYF.

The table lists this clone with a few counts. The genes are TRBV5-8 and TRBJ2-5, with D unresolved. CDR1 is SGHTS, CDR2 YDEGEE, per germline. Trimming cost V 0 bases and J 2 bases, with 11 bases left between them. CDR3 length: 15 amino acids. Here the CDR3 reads CASSLGNYLQETQYF. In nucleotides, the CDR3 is TGTGCCAGCAGCTTGGGGAACTATCTACAAGAGACCCAGTACTTC.